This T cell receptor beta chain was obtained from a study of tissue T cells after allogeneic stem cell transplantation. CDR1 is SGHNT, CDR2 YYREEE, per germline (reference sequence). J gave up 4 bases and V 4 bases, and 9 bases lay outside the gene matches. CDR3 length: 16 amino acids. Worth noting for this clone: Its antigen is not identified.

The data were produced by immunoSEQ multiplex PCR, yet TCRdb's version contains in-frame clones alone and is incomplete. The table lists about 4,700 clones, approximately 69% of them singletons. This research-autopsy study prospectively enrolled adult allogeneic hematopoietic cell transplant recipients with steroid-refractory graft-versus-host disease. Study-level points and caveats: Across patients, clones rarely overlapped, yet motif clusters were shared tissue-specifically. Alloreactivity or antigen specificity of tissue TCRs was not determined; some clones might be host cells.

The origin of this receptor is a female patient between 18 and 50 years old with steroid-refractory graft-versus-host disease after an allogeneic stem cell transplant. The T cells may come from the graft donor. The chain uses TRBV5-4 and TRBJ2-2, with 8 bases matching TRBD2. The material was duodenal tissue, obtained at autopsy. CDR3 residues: CASSRFGLAGTGELFF. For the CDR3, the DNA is TGTGCCAGCAGCCGGTTTGGGCTAGCGGGCACCGGGGAGCTGTTTTTT.